Listed below are T cell receptor beta chains from one sample, sequenced in a study of blood T cell repertoires in COVID-19. TCRdb's table, derived via immunoSEQ multiplex PCR, lists solely in-frame clones and lacks some. The sample contains 30,000 to 40,000 clones, 75% to 95% of which appear only once. Sequencing was done on a sample of peripheral blood. The origin of the receptors is a woman older than 75 with acute or convalescent COVID-19. CDR3s include the opening cysteine and the closing phenylalanine or tryptophan. The D gene is left open where the match is weak. The size field is filled for only some rows; it gives once, few, many or a size class.

j_gene: TRBJ1-5
abundance: few
d_gene: .
len: 16
v_gene: TRBV19
CDR3nt: TGTGCCAGTAGTAGCGGGACCTTATATAGCAATCAGCCCCAGCATTTT
CDR3aa: CASSSGTLYSNQPQHF

j_gene: TRBJ2-2
abundance: .
d_gene: TRBD1
len: 18
v_gene: TRBV5-5
CDR3nt: TGTGCCAGCAGCTTGGCCCTCCGGGACAGGGCGAACACCGGGGAGCTGTTTTTT
CDR3aa: CASSLALRDRANTGELFF

j_gene: TRBJ1-4
abundance: .
d_gene: .
len: 15
v_gene: TRBV5-1
CDR3nt: TGCGCCAGCAGCTCTCCGGGTCTAACTAATGAAAAACTGTTTTTT
CDR3aa: CASSSPGLTNEKLFF

j_gene: TRBJ2-5
abundance: .
d_gene: TRBD2
len: 16
v_gene: TRBV2
CDR3nt: TGTGCCAGCAGTGGTAGGGTAGCGGGGGGGCGAGAGACCCAGTACTTC
CDR3aa: CASSGRVAGGRETQYF

j_gene: TRBJ2-6
abundance: .
d_gene: .
len: 15
v_gene: TRBV3-1/TRBV3-2
CDR3nt: TGTGCCAGCACCCTCCGCGGCTCTGGGGCCAACGTCCTGACTTTC
CDR3aa: CASTLRGSGANVLTF

j_gene: TRBJ1-1
abundance: .
d_gene: TRBD1
len: 13
v_gene: TRBV6-6
CDR3nt: TGTGCCAGCAGACCGGGACAGGGAACTGAAGCTTTCTTT
CDR3aa: CASRPGQGTEAFF

j_gene: TRBJ1-1
abundance: .
d_gene: .
len: 12
v_gene: TRBV5-1
CDR3nt: TGCGCCAGCAGCTTGACAGACACTGAAGCTTTCTTT
CDR3aa: CASSLTDTEAFF

j_gene: TRBJ2-1
abundance: .
d_gene: TRBD2
len: 15
v_gene: TRBV5-1
CDR3nt: TGCGCCAGCAGCCCCGCTAGCGGGGGGGCCTATGAGCAGTTCTTC
CDR3aa: CASSPASGGAYEQFF

j_gene: TRBJ1-4
abundance: .
d_gene: .
len: 13
v_gene: TRBV4-2
CDR3nt: TGTGCCAGCAGCCCCATCTCGGGTGAAAAACTGTTTTTT
CDR3aa: CASSPISGEKLFF

j_gene: TRBJ1-5
abundance: .
d_gene: .
len: 14
v_gene: TRBV5-5
CDR3nt: TGTGCCAGCAGCTTGACAGGGTATCGGCAGCCCCAGCATTTT
CDR3aa: CASSLTGYRQPQHF

j_gene: TRBJ1-6
abundance: few
d_gene: .
len: 17
v_gene: TRBV28
CDR3nt: TGTGCCAGCAGTGCGAGGGAGGGGAGCTCCTATAATTCACCCCTCCACTTT
CDR3aa: CASSAREGSSYNSPLHF

j_gene: TRBJ1-5
abundance: few
d_gene: .
len: 14
v_gene: TRBV2
CDR3nt: TGTGCCAGCAGCCCAGGCCGAGGGAGTCAGCCCCAGCATTTT
CDR3aa: CASSPGRGSQPQHF

j_gene: TRBJ1-5
abundance: .
d_gene: .
len: 15
v_gene: TRBV20-1
CDR3nt: TGCAGTGCTAGTAATCAGGGACTCCGCAATCAGCCCCAGCATTTT
CDR3aa: CSASNQGLRNQPQHF

j_gene: TRBJ1-4
abundance: .
d_gene: TRBD1
len: 15
v_gene: TRBV25-1
CDR3nt: TGTGCCAGCAGTGACTGGGGACAGGGGCATGAAAAACTGTTTTTT
CDR3aa: CASSDWGQGHEKLFF

j_gene: TRBJ1-6
abundance: few
d_gene: .
len: 15
v_gene: TRBV2
CDR3nt: TGTGCCAGCAGTGAACGGGGGGCTGACGATTCACCCCTCCACTTT
CDR3aa: CASSERGADDSPLHF

j_gene: TRBJ1-1
abundance: .
d_gene: .
len: 13
v_gene: TRBV6-5
CDR3nt: TGTGCCAGCAGCTCTACAGGGTACGCTGAAGCTTTCTTT
CDR3aa: CASSSTGYAEAFF

j_gene: TRBJ1-4
abundance: .
d_gene: .
len: 12
v_gene: TRBV12-3/TRBV12-4
CDR3nt: TGTGCCAGCATGGGGGGGGGTGAAAAACTGTTTTTT
CDR3aa: CASMGGGEKLFF

j_gene: TRBJ2-2
abundance: .
d_gene: .
len: 15
v_gene: TRBV9
CDR3nt: TGTGCCAGCAGCCTGGCAGGGTCCCACACCGGGGAGCTGTTTTTT
CDR3aa: CASSLAGSHTGELFF

j_gene: TRBJ2-3
abundance: once
d_gene: TRBD2
len: 16
v_gene: TRBV9
CDR3nt: TGTGCCAGCAGCGTAGAGGGGCGGGGGACCACAGATACGCAGTATTTT
CDR3aa: CASSVEGRGTTDTQYF

j_gene: TRBJ2-7
abundance: .
d_gene: .
len: 15
v_gene: TRBV18
CDR3nt: TGTGCCAGCTCACCACCGGAAAGGGGGTCCTACGAGCAGTACTTC
CDR3aa: CASSPPERGSYEQYF

j_gene: TRBJ2-1
abundance: .
d_gene: TRBD1
len: 15
v_gene: TRBV9
CDR3nt: TGTGCCAGCAGCGTAGGGACAGGGGGCTGGTATGAGCAGTTCTTC
CDR3aa: CASSVGTGGWYEQFF

j_gene: TRBJ1-4
abundance: .
d_gene: TRBD1
len: 16
v_gene: TRBV4-1
CDR3nt: TGCGCCAGCAGCCAGAGGGACAGGGGGGTACATGAAAAACTGTTTTTT
CDR3aa: CASSQRDRGVHEKLFF

j_gene: TRBJ2-5
abundance: .
d_gene: .
len: 13
v_gene: TRBV29-1
CDR3nt: TGCAGCGTCGGAGGGAGACCGGAAGAGACCCAGTACTTC
CDR3aa: CSVGGRPEETQYF

j_gene: TRBJ1-6
abundance: .
d_gene: .
len: 16
v_gene: TRBV30
CDR3nt: TGTGCCTGGAGTCCTGGGGCGGGGGAAAATAATTCACCCCTCCACTTT
CDR3aa: CAWSPGAGENNSPLHF

j_gene: TRBJ1-6
abundance: once
d_gene: .
len: 14
v_gene: TRBV7-3
CDR3nt: TGTGCCAGCAGCTTTACGGGAGCCAATTCACCCCTCCACTTT
CDR3aa: CASSFTGANSPLHF

j_gene: TRBJ1-6
abundance: .
d_gene: .
len: 14
v_gene: TRBV5-4
CDR3nt: TGTGCCAGCAGTCCGGGACTGAAGGATTCACCCCTCCACTTT
CDR3aa: CASSPGLKDSPLHF

j_gene: TRBJ1-1
abundance: .
d_gene: TRBD1
len: 16
v_gene: TRBV12-5
CDR3nt: TGTGCTAGTGCCCGAAGCCTGACAGGGGGTGGGACTGAAGCTTTCTTT
CDR3aa: CASARSLTGGGTEAFF

j_gene: TRBJ1-5
abundance: .
d_gene: .
len: 13
v_gene: TRBV30
CDR3nt: TGTGCCTGGAGTTATGCGACGGGGCAGCCCCAGCATTTT
CDR3aa: CAWSYATGQPQHF

j_gene: TRBJ1-1
abundance: once
d_gene: TRBD1
len: 13
v_gene: TRBV10-3
CDR3nt: TGTGCCATCAGGACAGGGATGAACACTGAAGCTTTCTTT
CDR3aa: CAIRTGMNTEAFF

j_gene: TRBJ1-2
abundance: .
d_gene: TRBD1
len: 17
v_gene: TRBV18
CDR3nt: TGTGCCAGCTCACCACGACTTTCCGGGACAGGGGGCTATGGCTACACCTTC
CDR3aa: CASSPRLSGTGGYGYTF

j_gene: TRBJ1-4
abundance: few
d_gene: .
len: 17
v_gene: TRBV7-2
CDR3nt: TGTGCCAGCAGCTTAGGCGGTAGAGGGAGAGGGAATGAAAAACTGTTTTTT
CDR3aa: CASSLGGRGRGNEKLFF

j_gene: TRBJ2-5
abundance: .
d_gene: TRBD2
len: 17
v_gene: TRBV7-6
CDR3nt: TGTGCCAGCAGCTTAGGGGCTAGCGGGGGCCTACAAGAGACCCAGTACTTC
CDR3aa: CASSLGASGGLQETQYF

j_gene: TRBJ1-2
abundance: .
d_gene: .
len: 16
v_gene: TRBV6-2/TRBV6-3
CDR3nt: TGTGCCAGCAGCCCTGGTGGAGGGGCGGGAGTTAGTGGCTACACCTTC
CDR3aa: CASSPGGGAGVSGYTF

j_gene: TRBJ1-3
abundance: once
d_gene: .
len: 14
v_gene: TRBV10-3
CDR3nt: TGTGCCTCATCGGTCGCACCCTCTGGAAACACCATATATTTT
CDR3aa: CASSVAPSGNTIYF

j_gene: TRBJ2-7
abundance: few
d_gene: .
len: 17
v_gene: TRBV4-1
CDR3nt: TGCGCCAGCAGCCTCCTACTGGGGCAGCGCCACTCCTACGAGCAGTACTTC
CDR3aa: CASSLLLGQRHSYEQYF

j_gene: TRBJ2-1
abundance: once
d_gene: .
len: 13
v_gene: TRBV18
CDR3nt: TGTGCCAGCTCACCAAGGAGTTACAATGAGCAGTTCTTC
CDR3aa: CASSPRSYNEQFF

j_gene: TRBJ1-1
abundance: .
d_gene: .
len: 16
v_gene: TRBV5-1
CDR3nt: TGCGCCAGCAGCTTCCTGACAGGCGATTCGAACACTGAAGCTTTCTTT
CDR3aa: CASSFLTGDSNTEAFF

j_gene: TRBJ2-1
abundance: .
d_gene: TRBD2
len: 17
v_gene: TRBV6-1
CDR3nt: TGTGCCAGCAGTGAAGCTCGGACTAGCGGGGCTTACAATGAGCAGTTCTTC
CDR3aa: CASSEARTSGAYNEQFF

j_gene: TRBJ1-2
abundance: .
d_gene: TRBD1
len: 14
v_gene: TRBV19
CDR3nt: TGTGCCAGTTATCCCGGGACAGGGACCTATGGCTACACCTTC
CDR3aa: CASYPGTGTYGYTF

j_gene: TRBJ1-2
abundance: .
d_gene: .
len: 14
v_gene: TRBV6-6
CDR3nt: TGTGCCAGCAGTTCGATAGGGGGTAACTATGGCTACACCTTC
CDR3aa: CASSSIGGNYGYTF

j_gene: TRBJ2-4
abundance: .
d_gene: .
len: 16
v_gene: TRBV9
CDR3nt: TGTGCCAGCAGCGGTGGGACTGGGTGGTCCAAAAACATTCAGTACTTC
CDR3aa: CASSGGTGWSKNIQYF

j_gene: TRBJ2-7
abundance: .
d_gene: .
len: 13
v_gene: TRBV11-3
CDR3nt: TGTGCCAGCAGCCGAGACAGATACTACGAGCAGTACTTC
CDR3aa: CASSRDRYYEQYF

j_gene: TRBJ2-2
abundance: .
d_gene: .
len: 13
v_gene: TRBV10-1
CDR3nt: TGCGCCAGCCAACAAGGACAGTCCGGGGAGCTGTTTTTT
CDR3aa: CASQQGQSGELFF

j_gene: TRBJ2-1
abundance: .
d_gene: .
len: 13
v_gene: TRBV27
CDR3nt: TGTGCCAGCAGTGATACTAGAATCCCTGAGCAGTTCTTC
CDR3aa: CASSDTRIPEQFF

j_gene: TRBJ2-2
abundance: once
d_gene: .
len: 13
v_gene: TRBV6-5
CDR3nt: TGTGCCAGCAGTTCTCCCGGGACCGGGGAGCTGTTTTTT
CDR3aa: CASSSPGTGELFF

j_gene: TRBJ2-2
abundance: .
d_gene: .
len: 14
v_gene: TRBV3-1/TRBV3-2
CDR3nt: TGTGCCAGCAGTCAGATTCAGGGATCGGTGGAGCTGTTTTTT
CDR3aa: CASSQIQGSVELFF

j_gene: TRBJ2-3
abundance: few
d_gene: .
len: 12
v_gene: TRBV7-9
CDR3nt: TGTGCCAGCAGCTCCCCAGCGGGTACGCAGTATTTT
CDR3aa: CASSSPAGTQYF

j_gene: TRBJ1-4
abundance: .
d_gene: TRBD1
len: 15
v_gene: TRBV7-6
CDR3nt: TGTGCCAGCAGCCACTGGACAGGGGGGGGTGAAAAACTGTTTTTT
CDR3aa: CASSHWTGGGEKLFF

j_gene: TRBJ1-2
abundance: .
d_gene: .
len: 12
v_gene: TRBV6-5
CDR3nt: TGTGCCAGCAGAGTACGGGGATATGGCTACACCTTC
CDR3aa: CASRVRGYGYTF

j_gene: TRBJ2-1
abundance: .
d_gene: TRBD2
len: 17
v_gene: TRBV7-9
CDR3nt: TGTGCCAGCAGCTTAGCGACTAGCGGGAACTCCTACAATGAGCAGTTCTTC
CDR3aa: CASSLATSGNSYNEQFF

j_gene: TRBJ2-1
abundance: once
d_gene: .
len: 14
v_gene: TRBV27
CDR3nt: TGTGCCAGGCAGGTCATCCCCCTTTACAATGAGCAGTTCTTC
CDR3aa: CARQVIPLYNEQFF

j_gene: TRBJ1-4
abundance: .
d_gene: .
len: 13
v_gene: TRBV20-1
CDR3nt: TGCAGTGCTAGTCAGGGAAGGGGTGAAAAACTGTTTTTT
CDR3aa: CSASQGRGEKLFF